These T cell receptor beta chains were read from a single sample in a study of cytomegalovirus exposure and HLA in healthy donors. TCRdb's copy holds only in-frame clones and misses some; the assay was immunoSEQ multiplex PCR. This table has roughly 140,000 clones, 73% appearing once. The sequencing input was PBMCs. These receptor sequences come from a human donor in good health. Both conserved end residues are part of each CDR3. D genes are given only for firm matches. For some rows the clone size is stated as once, few or many, or as a class when expanded; others skip it.

d_gene	v_gene	j_gene	abundance	CDR3nt	CDR3aa
.	TRBV5-6	TRBJ1-1	.	TGTGCCAGCAGCTTGGCCGTTTCCCTGAGCACTGAAGCTTTCTTT	CASSLAVSLSTEAFF
TRBD2	TRBV7-3	TRBJ2-1	.	TGTGCCAGCAGCTTAAACTCCGGCGGGAGGGCCAATGAGCAGTTCTTC	CASSLNSGGRANEQFF
.	TRBV29-1	TRBJ1-2	.	TGCAGCGTTGAAAGGGACACCCTCTATGGCTACACCTTC	CSVERDTLYGYTF
TRBD1	TRBV5-1	TRBJ2-5	.	TGCGCCAGCAGCCGCGGACAGGGTCAAGAGACCCAGTACTTC	CASSRGQGQETQYF
TRBD1	TRBV5-1	TRBJ2-7	.	TGCGCCAGCAGCTCTGTGCCGGGACAGATAACCTACGAGCAGTACTTC	CASSSVPGQITYEQYF
.	TRBV20-1	TRBJ2-1	.	TGCAGTGCTAGAGGAGACAATGAGCAGTTCTTC	CSARGDNEQFF
TRBD2	TRBV5-5	TRBJ2-7	.	TGTGCCAGCAGGAGGACTAGCGGGGGTTACGAGCAGTACTTC	CASRRTSGGYEQYF
.	TRBV21-1	TRBJ2-5	once	TGTGCCAGCAGCAACTCAGGACAGGGATCCGAAGAGACCCAGTACTTC	CASSNSGQGSEETQYF
.	TRBV6-1	TRBJ1-1	.	TGTGCCAGCAGTGAAGCGCTTCAAGGAGGGAACACTGAAGCTTTCTTT	CASSEALQGGNTEAFF
.	TRBV7-2	TRBJ1-1	few	TGTGCCAGCAGCTTAGCCACTACTAATGAAGCTTTCTTT	CASSLATTNEAFF
.	TRBV30	TRBJ2-2	.	TGTGCCGGGAGTGGGCCAGACACCGGGGAGCTGTTTTTT	CAGSGPDTGELFF
.	TRBV18	TRBJ2-7	.	TGTGCCAGCTCAACGGGACTTCAATACGAGCAGTACTTC	CASSTGLQYEQYF
TRBD2	TRBV18	TRBJ2-3	once	TGTGCCAGCTCACCGGTAGCGGGGGCGATCACAGATACGCAGTATTTT	CASSPVAGAITDTQYF
TRBD2	TRBV7-8	TRBJ2-5	.	TGTGCCAGCAGCTTATCGGGGGGGCAGGGAGAGACCCAGTACTTC	CASSLSGGQGETQYF
.	TRBV9	TRBJ2-1	.	TGTGCCAGCAGCGTAGGTGGAGGGATTGGGGGGAACAATGAGCAGTTCTTC	CASSVGGGIGGNNEQFF
.	TRBV6-6	TRBJ1-1	few	TGTGCCAGCAGTTACGAGTCGGGAAGGGCTGAAGCTTTCTTT	CASSYESGRAEAFF
.	TRBV6-1	TRBJ1-2	.	TGTGCCAGCAGCAGTTCAGGGGTTGGCTACACCTTC	CASSSSGVGYTF
TRBD2	TRBV5-1	TRBJ2-3	.	TGCGCCAGCAGCTTACTAACGCCAGCGGGAGTGACAGATACGCAGTATTTT	CASSLLTPAGVTDTQYF
TRBD1	TRBV10-3	TRBJ1-1	.	TGTGCCACACAGGGGACAGGGAAAATGAACACTGAAGCTTTCTTT	CATQGTGKMNTEAFF
TRBD2	TRBV28	TRBJ2-5	.	TGTGCCAGCAGTAGCGGGGGGGCGAGTCGGCAAGAGACCCAGTACTTC	CASSSGGASRQETQYF
.	TRBV9	TRBJ2-1	.	TGTGCCAGCGCAAGAGGGACCTACAATGAGCAGTTCTTC	CASARGTYNEQFF
.	TRBV14	TRBJ1-5	.	TGTGCCAGCAGCCCCGGGACAAATAGCAATCAGCCCCAGCATTTT	CASSPGTNSNQPQHF
.	TRBV30	TRBJ1-3	.	TGTGCCTGGAGTAGGGGCGTGACAGTCTCTGGAAACACCATATATTTT	CAWSRGVTVSGNTIYF
.	TRBV2	TRBJ1-1	.	TGTGCCAGCAGTCAGGGTCTCGGCACTGAAGCTTTCTTT	CASSQGLGTEAFF
.	TRBV5-8	TRBJ1-5	.	TGTGCCAGCAGCTTAGGCGGAGGGGATCAGCCCCAGCATTTT	CASSLGGGDQPQHF
TRBD2	TRBV7-9	TRBJ2-3	few	TGTGCCAGCAGCTTAGTAGCGGGGGGGATAGATACGCAGTATTTT	CASSLVAGGIDTQYF
.	TRBV18	TRBJ2-1	.	TGTGCCAGCTCACCTACCTCGACTAGATTCGATGAGCAGTTCTTC	CASSPTSTRFDEQFF
TRBD1	TRBV19	TRBJ2-5	.	TGTGCCAGTACAACAGGGGGCTTCCAAGAGACCCAGTACTTC	CASTTGGFQETQYF
.	TRBV7-9	TRBJ2-1	.	TGTGCCAGCAGCTTAGAAGGACTCTCGACCTACAATGAGCAGTTCTTC	CASSLEGLSTYNEQFF